The next 10 T cell receptor beta chains were all read from a single sample in a study of CD8 T cells in Susac syndrome. After extraction with the RNeasy kit, about 0.5 to 1 ug of the RNA was reverse transcribed using random hexamers. TCRdb redid the calling of the immunoSEQ multiplex PCR reads with MiXCR, one entry per CDR3 protein. Altogether fewer than 250,000 distinct CDR3 sequences are present, around nine tenths being singletons, with the ten largest covering about 0.12%. Sequences were obtained from CD8+ T cells from PBMCs. The source is a human donor with multiple sclerosis.

The rearrangement uses TRBV3-1 and TRBJ1-2; D not resolved. CDR3 length equals 14 residues. V shed 3 bases and J shed 8 bases, with 16 bases lying between them. Germline V gene sequence: CDR1 LGHDT, CDR2 YNNKEL (reference sequence). The CDR3 region has the DNA TGTGCCAGCAGCCACCTGGGCCCGGATAGCGGCTACACCTTC. Translating gives CASSHLGPDSGYTF.

This clonotype was seen a few times. The genes are TRBV12-3 or TRBV12-4 and TRBJ2-5; 7 nucleotides align to TRBD2. V shed 5 bases, J shed 4 bases, and the junction held 10 bases outside the gene matches. The CDR3 runs 15 residues. The CDR3 here is CASSPLAGVGETQYF. The CDR3 DNA follows: TGTGCCAGCAGTCCTCTGGCGGGAGTGGGAGAGACCCAGTACTTC.

V is TRBV12-3 or TRBV12-4 and J is TRBJ2-1, with 10 bases that match TRBD1. The CDR3 is 16 residues long. V lost 5 bases and J lost 6; bases outside the gene matches: 10. The CDR3 region is CASSNRWGQGSNEQFF. The DNA for the CDR3 is TGTGCCAGCAGTAATAGGTGGGGACAGGGGTCCAATGAGCAGTTCTTC.

The rearrangement joins TRBV19 to TRBJ1-1; possibly TRBD1 for D (6 bases). Germline loops: CDR1 LNHDA, CDR2 SQIVND (reference sequence). This CDR3 region has 13 residues. Trimming stripped 5 bases from V and 6 bases from J, with 13 bases between. The CDR3 bases are TGTGCCAGTAGTCTTACAGGGTCGGCTGAAGCTTTCTTT. It yields the protein CASSLTGSAEAFF.

Here the CDR3 DNA reads TGTGCCTGGAGTGATAACACAGATACGCAGTATTTT. It specifies CAWSDNTDTQYF. V usage is TRBV30 and J usage is TRBJ2-3; D uncertain. V was clipped by 1 base and J by 2 bases, with 4 bases between them. This CDR3 is built from 12 residues. From germline, CDR1 is GTSNPN and CDR2 SVGIG (reference sequence).

This rearrangement joins TRBV24-1 to TRBJ2-2; 9 bases fit TRBD1. The CDR3 spans 16 residues. Trimming cost V 4 bases and J 6 bases; bases outside gene matches: 8. The germline V gene has CDR1 KGHDR and CDR2 SFDVKD. As DNA, the CDR3 is TGTGCCACCAGTGACCTGGACAGGGGAAGGGCCGGGGAGCTGTTTTTT. It encodes CATSDLDRGRAGELFF.

The rearrangement uses TRBV19 and TRBJ2-7, with 11 positions matching TRBD2. CDR1 and CDR2 from the germline V gene are LNHDA and SQIVND (reference sequence). V shed 3 bases and J 4 bases; nucleotides not matched to a gene: 8. The CDR3 loop spans 16 amino acids. The chain's CDR3 is CASSISGLAELYEQYF. The CDR3 region has the DNA TGTGCCAGTAGTATTTCGGGACTAGCGGAGCTATACGAGCAGTACTTC. The variable domain in full, with the rest retrieved from reference TRBV19 and TRBJ2-7, is DGGITQSPKYLFRKEGQNVTLSCEQNLNHDAMYWYRQDPGQGLRLIYYSQIVNDFQKGDIAEGYSVSREKKESFPLTVTSAQKNPTAFYLCASSISGLAELYEQYFGPGTRLTVT.

The J gene is TRBJ2-7, the V gene TRBV19; TRBD1 matches at 10 bases. Unmatched junction bases numbered 5, after V lost 4 bases and J lost 5 bases. The CDR3 consists of 14 residues. In germline, CDR1 is LNHDA, CDR2 SQIVND (reference sequence). CDR3 DNA sequence: TGTGCCAGTAGTAGGGACAGGGGAAGGCACGAGCAGTACTTC. Protein: CASSRDRGRHEQYF.

The chain uses TRBV7-9 and TRBJ2-7; maybe TRBD2 (6 bases). The CDR3 covers 14 residues. CDR1 and CDR2 (germline): SEHNR, FQNEAQ (reference sequence). V was pared by 4 bases and J by 5 bases, with 15 bases between. The CDR3 coding sequence is TGTGCCAGCAGCTCGGCTAGCGCCTGGGACGAGCAGTACTTC. It is translated as CASSSASAWDEQYF. Full variable domain (rest looked up from reference TRBV7-9 and TRBJ2-7): DTGVSQNPRHKITKRGQNVTFRCDPISEHNRLYWYRQTLGQGPEFLTYFQNEAQLEKSRLLSDRFSAERPKGSFSTLEIQRTEQGDSAMYLCASSSASAWDEQYFGPGTRLTVT.

The chain has TRBV27 and TRBJ1-1, with no clear D. Deletions cut 5 bases from V and 3 bases from J, with 10 bases between. The V gene's germline CDR1 is MNHEY and CDR2 SMNVEV (reference sequence). CDR3 size: 13 residues. The CDR3 sequence: CASSLRHHTEAFF. As DNA, the CDR3 is TGTGCCAGCAGTCTGAGACACCACACTGAAGCTTTCTTT.